Presented here are 30 T cell receptor beta chains from one specimen sequenced in a study of cytomegalovirus exposure and HLA in healthy donors. Primers included in the PCR were 60 Vbeta and 13 Jbeta primers. The table came from immunoSEQ multiplex PCR; TCRdb's copy has only in-frame clones and leaves some out. This table holds 140,000 to 150,000 clones, roughly 79% found once. Sequencing used PBMCs. Source of these receptors: a woman between 40 and 55 years old in good health and CMV-seropositive.

The chain joins TRBV12-1 to TRBJ1-5. TRBV12-1 is a pseudogene. CDR3 size: 16 residues. CDR3 sequence reads: CASSFGRRYSNQPQHF. The DNA for the CDR3 is TGTGCCAGCAGCTTTGGTAGGCGGTATAGCAATCAGCCCCAGCATTTT.

This clone appeared a single time. The rearrangement uses TRBV6-1 and TRBJ1-1; D gene uncertain. Between the trimmed V and J ends, which lost 5 bases and 2 bases, there was a span of 9 bases. This CDR3 spans 13 amino acids. CDR1 is MNHNS, CDR2 SASEGT, per germline. The CDR3 sequence is CASSKQLNTEAFF. The DNA for the CDR3 is TGTGCCAGCAGTAAACAGTTAAACACTGAAGCTTTCTTT.

The chain joins TRBV2 to TRBJ2-3; D possibly corresponds to TRBD2 (6 bases). V was cut by 8 bases and J by 4 bases, with 13 bases left in between. Germline V gene data show CDR1 as SNHLY and CDR2 as FYNNEI. This CDR3 comprises 13 residues. The CDR3 DNA reads TGTGCCAGCCGTGGGGACTTTTCAGATACGCAGTATTTT. This translates into CASRGDFSDTQYF.

The chain carries TRBV29-1 and TRBJ1-1; no clear D. CDR1 SQVTM and CDR2 ANQGSEA come from the germline V gene. This CDR3 contains 13 residues. Trimming took 4 bases from V and 8 from J, leaving 17 bases between them. DNA for the CDR3: TGCAGCGTTGTCCCCCCAGCGGCGGTAGAAGCTTTCTTT. Protein product: CSVVPPAAVEAFF.

This sequence joins TRBV19 and TRBJ1-3, with D possibly matching TRBD1 (6 bases). With 3 bases removed from V and 0 bases from J, the gap between germline ends came to 12 bases. The CDR3 contains 16 residues. Germline V gene lookup returns CDR1 LNHDA and CDR2 SQIVND (reference sequence). This chain's CDR3 is CASSIGQPYSGNTIYF. DNA of the CDR3: TGTGCCAGTAGTATTGGACAGCCCTACTCTGGAAACACCATATATTTT. Variable domain in full (rest from reference TRBV19 and TRBJ1-3): DGGITQSPKYLFRKEGQNVTLSCEQNLNHDAMYWYRQDPGQGLRLIYYSQIVNDFQKGDIAEGYSVSREKKESFPLTVTSAQKNPTAFYLCASSIGQPYSGNTIYFGEGSWLTVV.

A few counts support this clone. V and J are TRBV5-1 and TRBJ2-6; D possibly corresponds to TRBD2 (6 bases). Germline CDR1 and CDR2: SGHRS and YFSETQ. V dropped 4 bases and J dropped 2 bases, with 13 bases sitting between them. This CDR3 has 16 residues. CDR3: CASSPGTGAGANVLTF. The CDR3 nucleotides read TGCGCCAGCAGCCCGGGGACGGGAGCTGGGGCCAACGTCCTGACTTTC. Filled out from reference TRBV5-1 and TRBJ2-6, the complete variable domain reads KAGVTQTPRYLIKTRGQQVTLSCSPISGHRSVSWYQQTPGQGLQFLFEYFSETQRNKGNFPGRFSGRQFSNSRSEMNVSTLELGDSALYLCASSPGTGAGANVLTFGAGSRLTVL.

The chain has TRBV5-4 and TRBJ1-2; 8 bases line up with TRBD1. The V gene's germline CDR1 is SGHNT and CDR2 YYREEE (reference sequence). With V trimmed by 1 base and J by 0 bases, 5 bases remained unmatched. This CDR3 region has 16 residues. Here the CDR3 reads CASSLPTGATNYGYTF. As DNA, the CDR3 is TGTGCCAGCAGCTTGCCGACAGGGGCTACTAACTATGGCTACACCTTC.

This chain joins TRBV19 and TRBJ1-4, with a weak D call TRBD1 (5 bases). Trimming stripped 3 bases from V and 8 bases from J, with 13 bases between. The germline V gene has CDR1 LNHDA and CDR2 SQIVND (reference sequence). The CDR3 is 14 residues long. The CDR3, as DNA: TGTGCCAGTAGTATCCAGGGAGGACGCGAAAAACTGTTTTTT. It translates to CASSIQGGREKLFF.

The gene calls are TRBV11-2 and TRBJ2-3, with TRBD2 matching over 10 bases. The CDR3 has 15 amino acids. CDR1 SGHAT and CDR2 FQNNGV come from the germline V gene. With 5 bases clipped from V and 3 bases from J, the junction kept 5 bases outside the gene matches. The CDR3: CASSPGLAATDTQYF. DNA of the CDR3: TGTGCCAGCAGCCCCGGACTAGCGGCGACAGATACGCAGTATTTT.

This clone has only a few counts. The V call is TRBV28, the J call TRBJ1-2; no firm D call. This CDR3 has 14 amino acids. Trimming stripped 6 bases from V and 4 bases from J, with 15 bases between. Germline CDR1 and CDR2: MDHEN and SYDVKM. The CDR3 DNA sequence: TGTGCCAGCAGCGCTCCGAAGCTATTCTATGGCTACACCTTC. Protein product: CASSAPKLFYGYTF.

J is TRBJ2-7 and V is TRBV5-4, with 8 bases that match TRBD1. J lost 2 bases, V lost 4 bases, and 11 bases had no gene match. This CDR3 has 16 amino acids. CDR1 is SGHNT, CDR2 YYREEE, per germline (reference sequence). CDR3 in amino acids: CASSLRRQGIPYEQYF. The DNA of the CDR3 is TGTGCCAGCAGCCTACGACGACAGGGGATACCCTACGAGCAGTACTTC.

The J gene is TRBJ1-5, the V gene TRBV28; TRBD1 is a possible D gene (6 bases). CDR1 is MDHEN and CDR2 is SYDVKM in the germline V gene. The ends were cut back, 5 bases at V and 6 bases at J, with 20 bases in the middle. The CDR3 loop spans 16 amino acids. CDR3 sequence reads: CASSAGQLLLGQPQHF. CDR3 DNA: TGTGCCAGCAGTGCCGGACAGTTGTTGCTCGGTCAGCCCCAGCATTTT.

The chain joins TRBV7-7 to TRBJ2-5, with 7 bases lining up with TRBD2. CDR1 is SSHAT, CDR2 FNYEAQ, per germline (reference sequence). V trimming: 5 bases; J trimming: 9 bases; junction bases outside the gene matches: 6. The CDR3 contains 12 residues. CDR3: CASSPPGGSQYF. The CDR3 nucleotides are TGTGCCAGCAGCCCCCCCGGGGGGTCCCAGTACTTC.

The chain's CDR3 is CASSLSHTDTQYF. CDR3 DNA sequence: TGTGCCAGCAGCTTATCCCACACAGATACGCAGTATTTT. The chain uses TRBV7-3 and TRBJ2-3; no firm D call. CDR3 length: 13 residues. Germline V gene lookup returns CDR1 SGHTA and CDR2 FQGTGA. V was shortened by 2 bases and J by 2 bases, with 5 bases between the two germline ends.

On this clone: Relative to the germline gene, one junction end is altered; a read error may explain this. The genes are TRBV7-9 and TRBJ1-4; 7 nucleotides match TRBD1. The CDR3 totals 16 residues. Germline V gene lookup returns CDR1 SEHNR and CDR2 FQNEAQ (reference sequence). CDR3 in DNA: TGTTCCAGCAGCCCCGGTCAGGGCAGGGGGGCCAACGAGCTGTTTTTT. It encodes CSSSPGQGRGANELFF.

This clone has more than one count but fewer than ten. This chain connects TRBV27 to TRBJ2-5, with 9 bases that match TRBD1. The trim removed 6 bases at V and 4 bases at J, leaving 21 bases unmatched. The V gene's germline CDR1 is MNHEY and CDR2 SMNVEV (reference sequence). The CDR3 length is 19 residues. The CDR3 loop reads CASSPGWGRDRGLRETQYF. The CDR3, as DNA: TGTGCCAGCAGCCCGGGGTGGGGAAGAGACAGGGGGTTACGAGAGACCCAGTACTTC.

V is TRBV27 and J is TRBJ2-5, with TRBD2 matching over 8 bases. CDR1 is MNHEY and CDR2 is SMNVEV in the germline V gene (reference sequence). V was pared by 5 bases and J by 11 bases, with 10 bases of the junction left unmatched. This CDR3 is 13 amino acids long. CDR3 residues: CASSLGTSSEQYF. CDR3 nucleotides: TGTGCCAGCAGTCTCGGGACTAGTTCGGAGCAGTACTTC.

This CDR3 reads CASSLADRTDEQFF. The CDR3 coding sequence is TGCGCCAGCAGCTTAGCAGACAGGACCGATGAGCAGTTCTTC. The chain carries TRBV5-1 and TRBJ2-1, with D perhaps TRBD1 (6 bases). Germline V lookup: CDR1 SGHRS, CDR2 YFSETQ. Trimming removed 2 bases at V and 8 bases at J, with 14 bases between. The length of the CDR3 is 14 residues.

The rearrangement joins TRBV2 to TRBJ2-1; 7 bases fit TRBD2. J was trimmed by 9 bases and V by 4 bases; bases with no gene match: 9. Per the germline V gene, CDR1 is SNHLY and CDR2 is FYNNEI. CDR3 size: 14 residues. CDR3 sequence: CASSVAGGAGEQFF. The CDR3 DNA reads as TGTGCCAGCAGTGTAGCGGGCGGCGCGGGTGAGCAGTTCTTC.

The CDR3 region is CASRRRGSDGYTF. Here the CDR3 DNA reads TGTGCCAGCCGTCGCCGGGGGAGCGATGGCTACACCTTC. The chain combines TRBV6-1 with TRBJ1-2, with D possibly matching TRBD1 (5 bases). Germline loops: CDR1 MNHNS, CDR2 SASEGT. The germline V and J ends were trimmed by 8 bases and 6 bases, with 16 bases remaining between them. The CDR3 is 13 residues long.

This sequence joins TRBV19 and TRBJ2-3; D is unclear. Per the germline V gene, CDR1 is LNHDA and CDR2 is SQIVND (reference sequence). There are 15 residues in the CDR3. The V and J ends lost 0 bases and 4 bases respectively, with 11 bases between them. As DNA, the CDR3 is TGTGCCAGTAGTATAGATCCGCGAGGTGCAGATACGCAGTATTTT. Encoded protein: CASSIDPRGADTQYF.

In DNA, the CDR3 is TGTGCCAGCAGTCGACTACCCCAAGAGACCCAGTACTTC. Translating gives CASSRLPQETQYF. V gene TRBV6-1 combines with J gene TRBJ2-5; a possible D gene is TRBD2 (5 bases). Deletions cut 5 bases from V and 1 base from J, with 8 bases between. CDR3 length equals 13 residues. The germline gives CDR1 MNHNS, CDR2 SASEGT.

The chain joins TRBV7-9 to TRBJ1-5, with TRBD1 identical over 10 bases. The CDR3 has 16 amino acids. The germline gives CDR1 SEHNR, CDR2 FQNEAQ (reference sequence). V gave up 3 bases and J gave up 7 bases; unmatched junction bases: 9. The CDR3 sequence: CASSFWGQGFEQPQHF. The CDR3 bases are TGTGCCAGCAGCTTTTGGGGACAGGGGTTCGAGCAGCCCCAGCATTTT.

The chain combines TRBV5-6 with TRBJ2-5, with 7 nucleotides matching TRBD2. This CDR3 comprises 15 residues. Germline loops: CDR1 SGHDT, CDR2 YYEEEE. After removal of 4 bases from V and 11 bases from J, the junction contained 17 bases not matched to a gene. The CDR3 spells CASSERAGTVREQYF. CDR3 coding DNA: TGTGCCAGCAGCGAGAGAGCGGGGACGGTGAGGGAGCAGTACTTC.

This sequence joins TRBV4-2 and TRBJ2-7; possible D gene TRBD2, 6 bases. CDR1 LGHNA and CDR2 YNFKEQ come from the germline V gene. The V and J ends lost 4 bases and 6 bases respectively, with 16 bases between them. The length of the CDR3 is 14 residues. CDR3 amino acids: CASSPGVSSGEQYF. CDR3 coding DNA: TGTGCCAGCAGCCCGGGGGTTAGCTCGGGCGAGCAGTACTTC.

The rearrangement links TRBV5-6 to TRBJ2-7, with 7 positions matching TRBD2. V was pared by 3 bases and J by 6 bases, with 6 bases of the junction left unmatched. This CDR3 is 13 amino acids long. CDR1 and CDR2 (germline): SGHDT, YYEEEE. The CDR3 loop is CASSWGRGLEQYF. CDR3 nucleotides: TGTGCCAGCAGCTGGGGGAGGGGCCTCGAGCAGTACTTC.

The chain recombines TRBV4-1 with TRBJ1-6, with 9 bases lining up with TRBD1. After removal of 3 bases from V and 8 bases from J, the junction contained 5 bases not matched to a gene. The CDR3 is made up of 15 amino acids. The germline V gene has CDR1 MGHRA and CDR2 YSYEKL. CDR3 amino acids: CASSHTDRGDSPLHF. The CDR3 coding sequence is TGCGCCAGCAGCCACACGGACAGGGGTGATTCACCCCTCCACTTT.

The rearrangement links TRBV5-4 to TRBJ1-1; maybe TRBD1 (6 bases). Germline-derived CDR1 and CDR2 are SGHNT and YYREEE (reference sequence). The CDR3 runs to 15 residues. The V gene lost 0 bases and the J gene lost 0 bases, with 9 bases spanning the gap. Written as DNA, the CDR3 is TGTGCCAGCAGCTTGGAGTCAGGGGTGAACACTGAAGCTTTCTTT. This translates into CASSLESGVNTEAFF.

The chain is built from TRBV6-6 and TRBJ2-3; D not certain. The germline CDR1 and CDR2 sequences are MNHNY and SVGAGI (reference sequence). This CDR3 contains 13 residues. V was clipped by 4 bases and J by 6 bases, with 11 bases between them. The CDR3 reads CASSFSNSDTQYF. CDR3 nucleotide sequence: TGTGCCAGCAGTTTTTCCAACAGCGATACGCAGTATTTT.

The chain employs TRBV5-1 and TRBJ2-5; 9 nucleotides align to TRBD2. In germline, CDR1 is SGHRS, CDR2 YFSETQ. The CDR3 totals 16 residues. Trimming at V came to 1 base and at J to 4 bases, leaving 8 bases not matched to a gene. CDR3 nucleotides: TGCGCCAGCAGCTTGAATAGCGGGGGTTATGGAGAGACCCAGTACTTC. It encodes CASSLNSGGYGETQYF.